This section outlines one T cell receptor (beta chain) sequence together with its context. This CDR3 region has 12 residues. V dropped 3 bases and J dropped 4 bases, with 5 bases sitting between them. CDR1 is LGHDT and CDR2 is YNNKEL in the germline V gene (reference sequence). This sample was taken from a study of blood T cell repertoires in COVID-19. Study-level information: The United States, Italy and Spain were the sources of the acute and convalescent COVID-19 samples. T cells, B-cell-depleted T cells, or PBMCs supplied cDNA or gDNA.

Per the original methods: Reference gene primer amplification gave estimated nucleated cell counts. Generated by immunoSEQ multiplex PCR, the TCRdb table keeps only in-frame clones and is missing some. The V and J calls and clone size were taken over from that table, and D and trimming were inferred from the DNA. The table includes roughly 75,000 clones, roughly 89% detected once. The chain links TRBV3-1 (or the pseudogene TRBV3-2) to TRBJ2-3; possibly TRBD2 for D (5 bases). Sample: peripheral blood. The source of this sequence is a man aged 55 to 69 with acute or convalescent COVID-19. The CDR3 coding sequence is TGTGCCAGCAGCCACGGGGCAGATACGCAGTATTTT. It translates to CASSHGADTQYF.